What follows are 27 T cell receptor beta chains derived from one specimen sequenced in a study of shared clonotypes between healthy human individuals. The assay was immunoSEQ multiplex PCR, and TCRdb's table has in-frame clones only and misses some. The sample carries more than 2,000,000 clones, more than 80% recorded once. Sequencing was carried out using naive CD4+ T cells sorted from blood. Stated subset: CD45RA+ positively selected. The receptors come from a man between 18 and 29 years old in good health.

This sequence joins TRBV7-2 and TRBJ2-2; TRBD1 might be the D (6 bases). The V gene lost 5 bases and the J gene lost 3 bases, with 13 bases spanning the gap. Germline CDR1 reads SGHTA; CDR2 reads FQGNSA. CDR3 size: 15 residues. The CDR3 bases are TGTGCCAGCAGCCAGGGGAGCGGATACACCGGGGAGCTGTTTTTT. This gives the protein CASSQGSGYTGELFF.

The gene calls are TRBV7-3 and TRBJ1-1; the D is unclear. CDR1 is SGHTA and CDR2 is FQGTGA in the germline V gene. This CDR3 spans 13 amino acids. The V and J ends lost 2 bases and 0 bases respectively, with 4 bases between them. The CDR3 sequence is CASSLEVNTEAFF. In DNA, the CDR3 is TGTGCCAGCAGCTTAGAGGTGAACACTGAAGCTTTCTTT.

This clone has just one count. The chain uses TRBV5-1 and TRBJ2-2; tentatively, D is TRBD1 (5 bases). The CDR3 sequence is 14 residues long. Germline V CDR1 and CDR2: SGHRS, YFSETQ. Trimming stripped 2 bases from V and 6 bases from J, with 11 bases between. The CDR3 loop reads CASSFIQVSGELFF. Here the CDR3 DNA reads TGCGCCAGCAGCTTCATACAGGTCTCCGGGGAGCTGTTTTTT.

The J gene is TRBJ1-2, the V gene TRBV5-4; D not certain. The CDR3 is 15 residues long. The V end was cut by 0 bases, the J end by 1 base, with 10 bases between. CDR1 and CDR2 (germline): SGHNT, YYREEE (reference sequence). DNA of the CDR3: TGTGCCAGCAGCTTGGACAGATATTATAACTATGGCTACACCTTC. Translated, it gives CASSLDRYYNYGYTF.

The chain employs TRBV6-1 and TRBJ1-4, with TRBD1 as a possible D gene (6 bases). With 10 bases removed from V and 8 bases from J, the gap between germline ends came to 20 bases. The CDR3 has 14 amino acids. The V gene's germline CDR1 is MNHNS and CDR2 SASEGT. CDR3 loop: CATTPRGAQEKLFF. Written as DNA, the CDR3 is TGTGCCACAACCCCCCGGGGGGCACAGGAAAAACTGTTTTTT.

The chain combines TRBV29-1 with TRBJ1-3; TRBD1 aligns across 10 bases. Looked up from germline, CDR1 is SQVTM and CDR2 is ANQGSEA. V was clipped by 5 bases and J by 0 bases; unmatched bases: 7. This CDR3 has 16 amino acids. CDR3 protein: CSVLKGQGISGNTIYF. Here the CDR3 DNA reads TGCAGCGTTCTAAAGGGACAGGGGATCTCTGGAAACACCATATATTTT. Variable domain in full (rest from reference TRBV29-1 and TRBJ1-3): SAVISQKPSRDICQRGTSLTIQCQVDSQVTMMFWYRQQPGQSLTLIATANQGSEATYESGFVIDKFPISRPNLTFSTLTVSNMSPEDSSIYLCSVLKGQGISGNTIYFGEGSWLTVV.

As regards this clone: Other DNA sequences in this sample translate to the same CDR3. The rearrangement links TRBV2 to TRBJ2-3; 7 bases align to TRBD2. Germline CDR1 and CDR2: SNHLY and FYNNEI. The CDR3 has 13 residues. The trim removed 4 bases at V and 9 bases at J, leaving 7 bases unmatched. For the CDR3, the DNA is TGTGCCAGCAGTGGACAAGAAGCGGGAACGCAGTATTTT. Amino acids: CASSGQEAGTQYF.

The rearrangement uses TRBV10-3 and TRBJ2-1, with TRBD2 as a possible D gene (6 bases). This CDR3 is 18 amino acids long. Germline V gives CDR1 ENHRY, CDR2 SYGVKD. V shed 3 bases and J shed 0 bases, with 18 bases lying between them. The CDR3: CAISDPVGSGGSYNEQFF. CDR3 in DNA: TGTGCCATCAGTGACCCCGTGGGTAGCGGCGGCTCCTACAATGAGCAGTTCTTC.

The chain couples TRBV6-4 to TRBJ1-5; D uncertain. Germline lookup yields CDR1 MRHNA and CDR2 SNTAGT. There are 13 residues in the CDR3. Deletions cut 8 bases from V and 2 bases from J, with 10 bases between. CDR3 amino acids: CASRYRCNQPQHF. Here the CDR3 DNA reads TGTGCCAGCCGGTATCGCTGCAATCAGCCCCAGCATTTT.

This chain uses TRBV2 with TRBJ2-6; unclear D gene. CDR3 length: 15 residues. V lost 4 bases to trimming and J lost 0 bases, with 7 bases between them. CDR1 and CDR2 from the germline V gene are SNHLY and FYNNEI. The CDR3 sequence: CASSVRSSGANVLTF. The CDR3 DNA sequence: TGTGCCAGCAGTGTACGGAGCTCTGGGGCCAACGTCCTGACTTTC.

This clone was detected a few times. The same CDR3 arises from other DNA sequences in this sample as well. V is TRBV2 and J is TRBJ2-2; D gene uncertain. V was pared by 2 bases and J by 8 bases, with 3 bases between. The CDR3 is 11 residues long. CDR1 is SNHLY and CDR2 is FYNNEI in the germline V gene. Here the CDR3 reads CASSESGELFF. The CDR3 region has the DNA TGTGCCAGCAGTGAATCGGGGGAGCTGTTTTTT.

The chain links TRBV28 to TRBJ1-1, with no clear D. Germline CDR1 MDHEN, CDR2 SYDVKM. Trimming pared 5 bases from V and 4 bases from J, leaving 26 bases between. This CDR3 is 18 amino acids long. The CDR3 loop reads CASSPVTAGLGEFTEAFF. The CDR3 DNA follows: TGTGCCAGCAGTCCAGTTACGGCAGGCCTTGGCGAGTTCACTGAAGCTTTCTTT.

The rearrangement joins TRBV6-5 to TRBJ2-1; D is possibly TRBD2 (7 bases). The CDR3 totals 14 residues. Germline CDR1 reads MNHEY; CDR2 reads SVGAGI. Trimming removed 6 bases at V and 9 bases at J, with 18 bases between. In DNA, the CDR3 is TGTGCCAGCAGCCCCAAAGGGGGAGGGACTGAGCAGTTCTTC. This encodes CASSPKGGGTEQFF.

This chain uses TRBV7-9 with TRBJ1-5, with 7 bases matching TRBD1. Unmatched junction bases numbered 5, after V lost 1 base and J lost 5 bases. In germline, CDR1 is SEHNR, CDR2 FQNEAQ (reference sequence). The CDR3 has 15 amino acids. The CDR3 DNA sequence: TGTGCCAGCAGCTTAGGAGGGGGCAGAGATCAGCCCCAGCATTTT. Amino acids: CASSLGGGRDQPQHF. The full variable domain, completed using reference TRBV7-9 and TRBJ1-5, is DTGVSQNPRHKITKRGQNVTFRCDPISEHNRLYWYRQTLGQGPEFLTYFQNEAQLEKSRLLSDRFSAERPKGSFSTLEIQRTEQGDSAMYLCASSLGGGRDQPQHFGDGTRLSIL.

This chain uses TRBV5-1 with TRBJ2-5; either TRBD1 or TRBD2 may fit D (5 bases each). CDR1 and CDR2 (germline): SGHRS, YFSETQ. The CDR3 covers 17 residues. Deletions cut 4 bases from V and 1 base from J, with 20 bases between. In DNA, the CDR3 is TGCGCCAGCAGCCCCCGGACGGGGCGGGCGGTCCAAGAGACCCAGTACTTC. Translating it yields CASSPRTGRAVQETQYF.

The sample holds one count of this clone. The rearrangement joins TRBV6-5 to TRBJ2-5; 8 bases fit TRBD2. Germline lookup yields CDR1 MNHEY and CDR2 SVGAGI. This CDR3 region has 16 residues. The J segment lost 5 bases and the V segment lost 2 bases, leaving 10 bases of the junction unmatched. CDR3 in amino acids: CASSYGTAGGAETQYF. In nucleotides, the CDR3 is TGTGCCAGCAGTTACGGAACCGCGGGGGGTGCGGAGACCCAGTACTTC.

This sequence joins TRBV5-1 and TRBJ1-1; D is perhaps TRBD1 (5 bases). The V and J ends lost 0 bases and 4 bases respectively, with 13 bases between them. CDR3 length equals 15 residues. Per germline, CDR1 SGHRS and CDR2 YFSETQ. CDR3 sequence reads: CASSLGSGAATEAFF. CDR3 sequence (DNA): TGCGCCAGCAGCTTGGGTTCCGGGGCGGCCACTGAAGCTTTCTTT.

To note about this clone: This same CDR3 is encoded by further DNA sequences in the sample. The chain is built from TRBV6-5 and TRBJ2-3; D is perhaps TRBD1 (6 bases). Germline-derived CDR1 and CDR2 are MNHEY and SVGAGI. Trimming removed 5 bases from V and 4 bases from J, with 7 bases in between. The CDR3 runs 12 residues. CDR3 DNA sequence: TGTGCCAGCAGTCGGACAGCAGATACGCAGTATTTT. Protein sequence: CASSRTADTQYF.

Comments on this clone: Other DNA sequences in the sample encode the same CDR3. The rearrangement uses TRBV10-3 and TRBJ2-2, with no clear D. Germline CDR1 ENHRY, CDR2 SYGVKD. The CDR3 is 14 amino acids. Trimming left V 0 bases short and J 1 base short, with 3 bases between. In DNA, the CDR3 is TGTGCCATCAGTGAGTCGGGGAACACCGGGGAGCTGTTTTTT. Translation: CAISESGNTGELFF.

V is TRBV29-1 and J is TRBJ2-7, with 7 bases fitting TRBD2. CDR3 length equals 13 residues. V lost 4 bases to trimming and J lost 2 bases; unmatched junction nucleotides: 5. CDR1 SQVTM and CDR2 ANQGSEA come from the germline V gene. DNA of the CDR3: TGCAGCGTTGGTTGGGGGGGAACCTACGAGCAGTACTTC. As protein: CSVGWGGTYEQYF.

CDR3 amino acids: CASSYRPGAGEQYF. In nucleotides, the CDR3 is TGTGCCAGCAGTTACCGTCCCGGGGCGGGCGAGCAGTACTTC. This sequence joins TRBV6-5 and TRBJ2-7, with D tentatively TRBD1 or TRBD2 (5 bases each). Germline V gene lookup returns CDR1 MNHEY and CDR2 SVGAGI. Trimming removed 2 bases from V and 6 bases from J, with 14 bases in between. The CDR3 covers 14 residues.

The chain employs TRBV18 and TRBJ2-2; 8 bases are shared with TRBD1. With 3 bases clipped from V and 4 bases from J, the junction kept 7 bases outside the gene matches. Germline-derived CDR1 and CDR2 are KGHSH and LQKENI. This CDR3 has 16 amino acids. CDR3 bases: TGTGCCAGCTCACCCACCGGACAGGGAGGCACCGGGGAGCTGTTTTTT. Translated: CASSPTGQGGTGELFF.

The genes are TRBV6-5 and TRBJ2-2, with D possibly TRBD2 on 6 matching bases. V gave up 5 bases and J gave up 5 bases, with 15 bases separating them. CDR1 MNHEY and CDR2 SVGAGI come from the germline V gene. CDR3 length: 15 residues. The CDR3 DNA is TGTGCCAGCAGTCTCGGACGGGGAGGTACCGGGGAGCTGTTTTTT. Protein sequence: CASSLGRGGTGELFF.

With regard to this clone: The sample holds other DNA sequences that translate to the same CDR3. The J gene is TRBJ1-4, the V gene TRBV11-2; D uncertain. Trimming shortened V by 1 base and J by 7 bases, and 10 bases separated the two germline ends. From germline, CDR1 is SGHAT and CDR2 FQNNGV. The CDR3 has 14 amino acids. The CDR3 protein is CASSLGSGGEKLFF. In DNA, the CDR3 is TGTGCCAGCAGCTTAGGCAGTGGTGGTGAAAAACTGTTTTTT.

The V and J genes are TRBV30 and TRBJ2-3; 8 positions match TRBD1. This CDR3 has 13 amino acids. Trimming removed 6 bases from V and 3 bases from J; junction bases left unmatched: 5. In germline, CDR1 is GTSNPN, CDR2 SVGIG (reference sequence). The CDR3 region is CACYRGMTDTQYF. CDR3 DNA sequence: TGTGCCTGCTACAGGGGGATGACAGATACGCAGTATTTT.

The DNA of the CDR3 is TGTGCCAGCAGTGAGGGTGTTGCGGGGGGGCCGAGGGAGACCCAGTACTTC. Residues: CASSEGVAGGPRETQYF. The chain recombines TRBV2 with TRBJ2-5, with 9 bases fitting TRBD2. The CDR3 loop spans 17 amino acids. With 3 bases clipped from V and 5 bases from J, the junction kept 13 bases outside the gene matches. Germline lookup yields CDR1 SNHLY and CDR2 FYNNEI.

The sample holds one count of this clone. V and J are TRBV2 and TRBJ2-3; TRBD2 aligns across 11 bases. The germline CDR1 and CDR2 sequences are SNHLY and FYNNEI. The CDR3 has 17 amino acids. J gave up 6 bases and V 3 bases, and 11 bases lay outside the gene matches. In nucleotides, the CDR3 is TGTGCCAGCAGTGATCCTTTACTAGCGGGGGTGACGGATACGCAGTATTTT. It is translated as CASSDPLLAGVTDTQYF.